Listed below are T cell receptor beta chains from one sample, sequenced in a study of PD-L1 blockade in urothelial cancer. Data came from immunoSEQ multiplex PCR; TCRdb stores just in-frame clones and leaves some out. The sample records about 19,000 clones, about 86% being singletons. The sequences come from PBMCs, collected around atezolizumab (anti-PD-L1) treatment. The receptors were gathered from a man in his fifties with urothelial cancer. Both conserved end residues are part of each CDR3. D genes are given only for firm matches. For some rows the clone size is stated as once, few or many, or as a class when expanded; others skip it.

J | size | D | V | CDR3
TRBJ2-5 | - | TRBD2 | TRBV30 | CAWSGGLVAPGSAKETQYF
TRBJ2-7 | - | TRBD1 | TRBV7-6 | CASSPGQLILYEQYF
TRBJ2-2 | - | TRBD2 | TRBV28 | CASSLLGSGSTGELFF
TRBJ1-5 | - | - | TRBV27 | CASSLGGPSQPQHF
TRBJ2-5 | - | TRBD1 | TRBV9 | CASSVRDRAQETQYF
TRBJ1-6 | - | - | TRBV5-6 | CASSVAGGRNSPLHF
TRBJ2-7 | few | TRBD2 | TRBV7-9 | CASSPGLAGRYEQYF
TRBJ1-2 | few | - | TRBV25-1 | CASSESVSGYTF
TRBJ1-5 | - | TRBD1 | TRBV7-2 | CASSSATGTGPNQPQHF
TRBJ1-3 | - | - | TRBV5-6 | CASSRLTSGPGSGNTIYF
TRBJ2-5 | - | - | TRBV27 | CASSPLGNQETQYF
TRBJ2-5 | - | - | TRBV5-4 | CASHTVAEETQYF
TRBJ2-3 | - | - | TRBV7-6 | CASSLVEGFGTDTQYF
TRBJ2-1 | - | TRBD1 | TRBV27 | CASSLFRTGVNEQFF
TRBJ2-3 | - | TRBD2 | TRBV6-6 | CASSPGLAGSTDTQYF
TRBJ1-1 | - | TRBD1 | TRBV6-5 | CASSYSDRAGEAFF
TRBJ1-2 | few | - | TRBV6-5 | CASSYSWGGGYGYTF
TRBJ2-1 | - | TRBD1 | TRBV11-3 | CASSLDQGGTGGNEQFF
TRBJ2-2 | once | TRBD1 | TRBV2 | CASRLGQGFGGELFF
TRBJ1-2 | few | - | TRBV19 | CATQEPDRRLYGYTF
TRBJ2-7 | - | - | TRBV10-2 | CASNPRAQSGMRYEQYF
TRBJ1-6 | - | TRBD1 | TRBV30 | CAWSPTGRFDSPLHF
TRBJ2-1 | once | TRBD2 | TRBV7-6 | CASSLRGDHGRGSSYNEQFF
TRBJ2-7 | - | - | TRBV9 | CASSPTVFDEQYF
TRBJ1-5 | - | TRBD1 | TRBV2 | CASREVRGSQPQHF
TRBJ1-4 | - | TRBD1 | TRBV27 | CASSLGTATNEKLFF
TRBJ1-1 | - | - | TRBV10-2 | CASSETTAEAFF
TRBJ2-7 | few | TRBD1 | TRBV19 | CASSSPPGQGTSSYEQYF
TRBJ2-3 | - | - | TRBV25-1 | CASSGPSTRSGADTQYF
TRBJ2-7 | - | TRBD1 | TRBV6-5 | CASRGGQGARYEQYF
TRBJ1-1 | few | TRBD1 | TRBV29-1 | CSGNRGQNTEAFF
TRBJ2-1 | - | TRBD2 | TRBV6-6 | CASSKTSGGNNEQFF
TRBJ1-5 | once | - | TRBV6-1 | CASSATGWRNQPQHF
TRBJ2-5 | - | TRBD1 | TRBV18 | CASSPWDSHYQETQYF
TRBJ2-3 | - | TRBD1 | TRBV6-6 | CASSSQGRGATDTQYF
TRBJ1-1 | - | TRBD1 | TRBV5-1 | CASSLGQGENTEAFF
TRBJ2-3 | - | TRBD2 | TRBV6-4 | CASSELAEPTDTQYF
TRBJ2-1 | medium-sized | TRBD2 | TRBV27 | CASCKGTSGRIEQFF
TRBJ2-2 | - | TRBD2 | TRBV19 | CASSIEASGRRTGELFF
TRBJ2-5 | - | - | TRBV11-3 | CASSKYRVTRTQETQYF